The table lists the clone carrying this T cell receptor (beta chain) with many counts. Patients of the Seattle cohort, enrolled during active infection, were followed longitudinally. This sample stems from a study of blood T cell repertoires in COVID-19. Per the authors' pipeline: Cell counts per sample came from amplifying reference gene primers. The table came from immunoSEQ multiplex PCR; TCRdb's copy has only in-frame clones and leaves some out. For V, J and clone size, that table is used; D and trimming come from the DNA. Here the sample spans about 89,000 clones, 78% being singletons. The V gene's germline CDR1 is LGHNA and CDR2 YSLEER. CDR3 length equals 16 residues. J was trimmed by 2 bases and V by 3 bases; bases with no gene match: 4.

The sequence derives from a man aged 70 or older with COVID-19, enrolled during active disease. V is TRBV4-3 and J is TRBJ2-7; 13 nucleotides line up with TRBD2. What was sequenced was peripheral blood. For the CDR3, the DNA is TGCGCCAGCAGCCATACTAGCGGGGGGGCCACCTACGAGCAGTACTTC. Amino acid sequence: CASSHTSGGATYEQYF.